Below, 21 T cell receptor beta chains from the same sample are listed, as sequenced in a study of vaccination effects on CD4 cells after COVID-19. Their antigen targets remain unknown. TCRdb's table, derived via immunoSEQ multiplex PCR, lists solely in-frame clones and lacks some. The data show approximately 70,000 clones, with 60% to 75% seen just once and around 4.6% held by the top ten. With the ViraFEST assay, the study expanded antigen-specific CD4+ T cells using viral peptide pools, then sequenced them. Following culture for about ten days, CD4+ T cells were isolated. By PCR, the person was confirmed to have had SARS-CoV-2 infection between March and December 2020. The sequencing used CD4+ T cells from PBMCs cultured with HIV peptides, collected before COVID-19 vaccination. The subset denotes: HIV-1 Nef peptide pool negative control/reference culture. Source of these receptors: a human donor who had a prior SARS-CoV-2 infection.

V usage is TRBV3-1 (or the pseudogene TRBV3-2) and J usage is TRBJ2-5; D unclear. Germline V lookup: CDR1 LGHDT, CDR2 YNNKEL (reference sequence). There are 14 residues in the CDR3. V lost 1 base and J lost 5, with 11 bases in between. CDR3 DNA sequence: TGTGCCAGCAGCCAAGGGAATTTGGGGGAGACCCAGTACTTC. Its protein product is CASSQGNLGETQYF.

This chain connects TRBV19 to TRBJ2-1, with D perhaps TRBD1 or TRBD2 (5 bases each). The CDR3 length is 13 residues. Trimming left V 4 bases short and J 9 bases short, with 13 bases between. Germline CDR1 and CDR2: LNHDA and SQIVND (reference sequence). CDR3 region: CASSTQNGGEQFF. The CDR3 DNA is TGTGCCAGTAGTACCCAAAATGGGGGTGAGCAGTTCTTC.

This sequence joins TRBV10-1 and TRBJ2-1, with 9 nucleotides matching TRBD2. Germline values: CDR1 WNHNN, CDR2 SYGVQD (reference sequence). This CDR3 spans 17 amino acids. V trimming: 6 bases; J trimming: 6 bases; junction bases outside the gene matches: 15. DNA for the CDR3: TGCGCCAGCAGCAAAAAGAATACTAGCGGGTTCTGCAATGAGCAGTTCTTC. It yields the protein CASSKKNTSGFCNEQFF.

The CDR3 sequence is CASSYTYRTGPLNTEAFF. The CDR3 DNA sequence: TGTGCCAGCAGTTACACATACCGGACAGGGCCCTTGAACACTGAAGCTTTCTTT. This rearrangement joins TRBV6-2 or TRBV6-3 to TRBJ1-1; TRBD1 matches 8 bases. This CDR3 region has 18 residues. V gave up 2 bases and J gave up 0 bases; unmatched junction bases: 11. Germline V gives CDR1 MNHEY, CDR2 SVGEGT.

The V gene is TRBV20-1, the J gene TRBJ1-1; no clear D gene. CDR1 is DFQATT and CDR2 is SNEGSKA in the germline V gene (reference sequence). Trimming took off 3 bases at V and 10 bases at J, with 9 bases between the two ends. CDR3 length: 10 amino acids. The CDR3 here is CSASRLTAFF. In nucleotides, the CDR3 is TGCAGTGCTAGCAGGCTAACAGCTTTCTTT.

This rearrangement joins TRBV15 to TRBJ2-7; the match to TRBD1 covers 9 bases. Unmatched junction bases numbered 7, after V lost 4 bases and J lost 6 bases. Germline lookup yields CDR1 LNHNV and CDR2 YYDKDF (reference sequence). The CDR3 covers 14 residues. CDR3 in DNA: TGTGCCACCAGCACACGGCGGACAGGGGTCGAGCAGTACTTC. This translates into CATSTRRTGVEQYF.

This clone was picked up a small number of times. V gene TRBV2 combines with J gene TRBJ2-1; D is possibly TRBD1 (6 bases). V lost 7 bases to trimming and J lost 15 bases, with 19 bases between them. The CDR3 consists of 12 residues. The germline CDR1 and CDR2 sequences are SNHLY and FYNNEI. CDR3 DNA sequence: TGTGCCAGCACCACAACAGGGTCCCGTGCGTTCTTC. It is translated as CASTTTGSRAFF.

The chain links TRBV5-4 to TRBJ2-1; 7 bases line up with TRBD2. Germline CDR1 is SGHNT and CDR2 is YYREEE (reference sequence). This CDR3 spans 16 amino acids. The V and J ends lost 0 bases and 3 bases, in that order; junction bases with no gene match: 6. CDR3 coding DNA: TGTGCCAGCAGCTTGGGTGGAGCGGGAAACTACAATGAGCAGTTCTTC. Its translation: CASSLGGAGNYNEQFF. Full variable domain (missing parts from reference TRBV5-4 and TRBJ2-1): ETGVTQSPTHLIKTRGQQVTLRCSSQSGHNTVSWYQQALGQGPQFIFQYYREEENGRGNFPPRFSGLQFPNYSSELNVNALELDDSALYLCASSLGGAGNYNEQFFGPGTRLTVL.

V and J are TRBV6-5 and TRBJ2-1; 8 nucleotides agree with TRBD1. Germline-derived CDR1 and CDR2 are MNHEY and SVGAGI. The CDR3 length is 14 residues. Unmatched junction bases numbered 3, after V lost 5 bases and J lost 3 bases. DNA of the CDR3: TGTGCCAGCAGTACCACAGGGGGCTACAATGAGCAGTTCTTC. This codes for CASSTTGGYNEQFF.

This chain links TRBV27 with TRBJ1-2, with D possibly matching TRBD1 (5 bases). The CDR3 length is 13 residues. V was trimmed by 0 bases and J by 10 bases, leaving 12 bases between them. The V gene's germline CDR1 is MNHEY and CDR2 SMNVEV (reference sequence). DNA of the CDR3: TGTGCCAGCAGTTTATCGAACCAGGGACCCTACACCTTC. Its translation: CASSLSNQGPYTF.

The CDR3: CASSLGPSDGYTF. CDR3 nucleotide sequence: TGCGCCAGCAGCTTGGGGCCCTCAGATGGCTACACCTTC. The rearrangement uses TRBV5-1 and TRBJ1-2; D is undetermined. Germline V gene lookup returns CDR1 SGHRS and CDR2 YFSETQ. CDR3 length: 13 amino acids. V dropped 0 bases and J dropped 6 bases, with 9 bases sitting between them.

In DNA, the CDR3 is TGTGCCAGCAGACCGAGACTAGCGGGAGCATACGAGCAGTACTTC. Residues: CASRPRLAGAYEQYF. The genes are TRBV14 and TRBJ2-7; 12 bases fit TRBD2. Trimming at V came to 6 bases and at J to 4 bases, leaving 7 bases not matched to a gene. The CDR3 extends over 15 amino acids. The germline CDR1 and CDR2 sequences are SGHDN and FVKESK.

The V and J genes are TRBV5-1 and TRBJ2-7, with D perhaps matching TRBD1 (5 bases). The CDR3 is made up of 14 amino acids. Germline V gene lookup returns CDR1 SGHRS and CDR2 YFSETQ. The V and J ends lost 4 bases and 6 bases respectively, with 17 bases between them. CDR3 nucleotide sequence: TGCGCCAGCAGCCCCACACACCAGGGAACCGAGCAGTACTTC. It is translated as CASSPTHQGTEQYF.

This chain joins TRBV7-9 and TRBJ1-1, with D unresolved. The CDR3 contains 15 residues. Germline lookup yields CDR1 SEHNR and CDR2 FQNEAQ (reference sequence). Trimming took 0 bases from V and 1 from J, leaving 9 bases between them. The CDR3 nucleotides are TGTGCCAGCAGCTTAGCGTTGTCAGGGAACACTGAAGCTTTCTTT. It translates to CASSLALSGNTEAFF.

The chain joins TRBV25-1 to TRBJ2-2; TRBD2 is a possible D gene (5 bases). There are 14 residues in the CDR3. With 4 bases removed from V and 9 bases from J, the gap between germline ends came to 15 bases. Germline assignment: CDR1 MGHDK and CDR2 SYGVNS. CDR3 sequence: CASSARTPSRELFF. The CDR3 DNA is TGTGCCAGCAGTGCTAGGACTCCCTCCAGGGAGCTGTTTTTT. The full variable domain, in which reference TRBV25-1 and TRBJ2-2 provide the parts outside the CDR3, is EADIYQTPRYLVIGTGKKITLECSQTMGHDKMYWYQQDPGMELHLIHYSYGVNSTEKGDLSSESTVSRIRTEHFPLTLESARPSHTSQYLCASSARTPSRELFFGEGSRLTVL.

The CDR3 DNA reads as TGTGCCAGCAGCGACTCCGGGGCCGGCTACACCTTC. It is translated as CASSDSGAGYTF. The chain is built from TRBV6-5 and TRBJ1-2; D perhaps matches TRBD1 (5 bases). Germline CDR1 is MNHEY and CDR2 is SVGAGI. The V and J ends lost 6 bases and 8 bases respectively, with 13 bases between them. The CDR3 covers 12 residues.

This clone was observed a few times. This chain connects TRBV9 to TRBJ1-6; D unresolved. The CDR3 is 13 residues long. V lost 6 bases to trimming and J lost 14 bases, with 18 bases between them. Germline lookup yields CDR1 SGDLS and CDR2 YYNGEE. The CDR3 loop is CASTPGGGGTLHF. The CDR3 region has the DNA TGTGCCAGCACCCCTGGCGGAGGTGGGACCCTCCACTTT. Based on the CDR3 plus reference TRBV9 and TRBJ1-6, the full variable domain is DSGVTQTPKHLITATGQRVTLRCSPRSGDLSVYWYQQSLDQGLQFLIQYYNGEERAKGNILERFSAQQFPDLHSELNLSSLELGDSALYFCASTPGGGGTLHFGNGTRLTVT.

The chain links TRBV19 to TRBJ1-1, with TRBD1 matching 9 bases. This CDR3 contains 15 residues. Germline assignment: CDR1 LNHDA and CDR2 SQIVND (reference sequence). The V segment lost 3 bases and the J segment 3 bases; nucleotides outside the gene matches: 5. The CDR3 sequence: CASSIRWTGDTEAFF. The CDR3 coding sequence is TGTGCCAGTAGTATTAGGTGGACAGGGGACACTGAAGCTTTCTTT.

The CDR3 DNA is TGTGCCAGTAGTATCTCCCCGAGAACAACTAATGAAAAACTGTTTTTT. Protein product: CASSISPRTTNEKLFF. This chain links TRBV19 with TRBJ1-4; D not resolved. This CDR3 has 16 amino acids. Germline CDR1 and CDR2: LNHDA and SQIVND (reference sequence). The germline V and J ends were trimmed by 3 bases and 0 bases, with 11 bases remaining between them.

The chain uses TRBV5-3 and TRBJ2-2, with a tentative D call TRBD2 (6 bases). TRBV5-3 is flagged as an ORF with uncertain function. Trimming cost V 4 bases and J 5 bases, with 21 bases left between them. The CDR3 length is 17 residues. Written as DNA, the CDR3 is TGTGCCAGAAGCGAGGGTGGATCGAGACTAGTTACCGGGGAGCTGTTTTTT. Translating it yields CARSEGGSRLVTGELFF.

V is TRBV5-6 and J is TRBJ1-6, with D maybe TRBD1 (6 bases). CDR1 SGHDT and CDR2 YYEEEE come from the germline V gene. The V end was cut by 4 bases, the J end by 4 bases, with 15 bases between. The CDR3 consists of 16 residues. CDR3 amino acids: CASSPAGGRYNSPLHF. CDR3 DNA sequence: TGTGCCAGCAGCCCAGCCGGGGGCCGATATAATTCACCCCTCCACTTT. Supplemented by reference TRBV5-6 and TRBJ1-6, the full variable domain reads DAGVTQSPTHLIKTRGQQVTLRCSPKSGHDTVSWYQQALGQGPQFIFQYYEEEERQRGNFPDRFSGHQFPNYSSELNVNALLLGDSALYLCASSPAGGRYNSPLHFGNGTRLTVT.